A selection of T cell receptor beta chains follows, all from one sample in a study of cytomegalovirus exposure and HLA in healthy donors. TCRdb keeps only in-frame clones here, not all; method: immunoSEQ multiplex PCR. The table records about 150,000 clones, roughly 84% of them present only once. Sequencing was done on a sample of PBMCs. These receptors were obtained from a boy younger than 10 in good health and CMV-seronegative. CDR3s include the opening cysteine and the closing phenylalanine or tryptophan. A D gene is named only where the DNA matches it firmly. Only some rows state a clone size, as once, few, many or a class for expanded clones.

clone_size	v_call	j_call	cdr3_length	d_call	cdr3_nt	cdr3_aa
.	TRBV2	TRBJ2-1	15	TRBD2	TGTGCCAGCACCAGAGCGGGGGGGCCGGATAATGAGCAGTTCTTC	CASTRAGGPDNEQFF
.	TRBV7-9	TRBJ1-3	15	.	TGTGCCAGCAGACCTACCGGGACACGAGTAAACACCATATATTTT	CASRPTGTRVNTIYF
.	TRBV9	TRBJ2-4	17	TRBD2	TGTGCCAGCTCACGGCGGGGGGCCAATGGGGCCAAAAACATTCAGTACTTC	CASSRRGANGAKNIQYF
.	TRBV6-1	TRBJ2-5	15	TRBD1	TGTGCCAGCAGTGAAAACAGGGGGGTTCAAGAGACCCAGTACTTC	CASSENRGVQETQYF
.	TRBV6-5	TRBJ1-1	14	.	TGTGCCAGCAGTTTCGCAGGGATTGGCACTGAAGCTTTCTTT	CASSFAGIGTEAFF
few	TRBV6-1	TRBJ1-3	14	.	TGTGCCAGCAGTGAAGGGGGAGGTGGAAACACCATATATTTT	CASSEGGGGNTIYF
.	TRBV7-9	TRBJ2-3	15	TRBD2	TGTGCCAGCAGCTTGCGAGCGGGAGTCGCAGATACGCAGTATTTT	CASSLRAGVADTQYF
.	TRBV6-5	TRBJ1-2	12	.	TGTGCCAGCAGTTACTCTGGGGGCGGCTACACCTTC	CASSYSGGGYTF
.	TRBV4-1	TRBJ1-2	14	TRBD1	TGCGCCAGCAGCCTAAGGGGGACAGGGCATGGCTACACCTTC	CASSLRGTGHGYTF
.	TRBV19	TRBJ2-7	14	TRBD2	TGTGCCAGTAGTATTTTCGCGGGGGTCAACGAGCAGTACTTC	CASSIFAGVNEQYF
.	TRBV2	TRBJ1-5	14	.	TGTGCCAGCAGTGACGACAGTAGCAATCAGCCCCAGCATTTT	CASSDDSSNQPQHF
.	TRBV28	TRBJ1-5	13	.	TGTGCCAGCACCCAGGGGTTTTACCAGCCCCAGCATTTT	CASTQGFYQPQHF
.	TRBV7-9	TRBJ2-1	15	.	TGTTCCAGCAGCCACCCGACTAGTTTCAGGAATGAGCAGTTCTTC	CSSSHPTSFRNEQFF
.	TRBV19	TRBJ2-3	15	TRBD2	TGTGCCAGTAGTATTCGAGGGACTAGCTCAGATACGCAGTATTTT	CASSIRGTSSDTQYF
.	TRBV19	TRBJ1-2	14	TRBD1	TGTGCCAGTAGTATATCGACAGGGGTCTATGGCTACACCTTC	CASSISTGVYGYTF
.	TRBV7-2	TRBJ2-7	12	.	TGTGCCAGCAGCTTACCAACCCAGGAGCAGTACTTC	CASSLPTQEQYF
few	TRBV7-8	TRBJ1-2	14	.	TGTGCCAGCAGCATAGGGGGAGCTAACTATGGCTACACCTTC	CASSIGGANYGYTF
.	TRBV5-4	TRBJ2-3	16	TRBD1	TGTGCCAGCAGCTTTCCGCGACAGGGGAGCACAGATACGCAGTATTTT	CASSFPRQGSTDTQYF
.	TRBV7-2	TRBJ2-7	13	.	TGTGCCAGCAGCTTAGAGGGAGTTGCCGAGCAGTACTTC	CASSLEGVAEQYF
.	TRBV7-6	TRBJ2-7	14	.	TGTGCCAGCAGCCCGGGAGCAAGCTCCTACGAGCAGTACTTC	CASSPGASSYEQYF
.	TRBV4-1	TRBJ1-5	12	TRBD1	TGCGCCAGCAGTGTCCGGGACAGGGGTTTCCATTTT	CASSVRDRGFHF
.	TRBV27	TRBJ1-6	13	.	TGTGCCAGCAAAGCGGATTATAATTCACCCCTCCACTTT	CASKADYNSPLHF
few	TRBV10-3	TRBJ2-2	19	TRBD2	TGTGCCATCAGACTATCCGGAGGCAGCGGGGGGTCGAACACCGGGGAGCTGTTTTTT	CAIRLSGGSGGSNTGELFF
.	TRBV7-9	TRBJ2-7	16	TRBD2	TGTGCCAGCAGCTTTGACACCGGGACTAGTGCCTACGAGCAGTACTTC	CASSFDTGTSAYEQYF
.	TRBV7-3	TRBJ2-1	13	TRBD1	TGTGCCAGCAGGGCGACAGGGGGAAATGAGCAGTTCTTC	CASRATGGNEQFF
.	TRBV5-1	TRBJ2-3	15	TRBD2	TGCGCCAGCAGCTTGGCAGCGGGAGCGGCAGATACGCAGTATTTT	CASSLAAGAADTQYF
.	TRBV10-1	TRBJ1-1	13	.	TGCGCCAGCAGTGATCCCCGGAACACTGAAGCTTTCTTT	CASSDPRNTEAFF
.	TRBV28	TRBJ2-7	13	.	TGTGCCAGCAGGGGCAGGGCCCACTACGAGCAGTACTTC	CASRGRAHYEQYF
.	TRBV2	TRBJ1-4	12	.	TGTGCCACGGAGAAAGTCCGTGAAAAACTGTTTTTT	CATEKVREKLFF
once	TRBV6-5	TRBJ2-5	14	.	TGTGCCAGCAATCGGTTTGGCAGGGTCGAGACCCAGTACTTC	CASNRFGRVETQYF
.	TRBV15	TRBJ2-7	16	TRBD2	TGTGCCACCAGCCCCCGTCTTTGGGAGGGCCTCTACGAGCAGTACTTC	CATSPRLWEGLYEQYF
.	TRBV27	TRBJ2-7	15	TRBD1	TGTGCCAGCAGCCTTAGTGGACAGGAGACCTACGAGCAGTACTTC	CASSLSGQETYEQYF
.	TRBV12-5	TRBJ1-2	13	.	TGTGCTAGTGGTTTCTCACTGACTCTGATCTACACCTTC	CASGFSLTLIYTF
.	TRBV5-4	TRBJ1-2	14	.	TGTGCCAGCAGCTCCGATTGGGGGGGCTATGGCTACACCTTC	CASSSDWGGYGYTF
.	TRBV19	TRBJ2-7	14	.	TGTGCCAGTAGTATCTCTCGGACAGCCTACGAGCAGTACTTC	CASSISRTAYEQYF
.	TRBV7-2	TRBJ2-5	17	TRBD2	TGTGCCAGCAGTTCCGCGGGACTAGCGGGAGTGGGAGAGACCCAGTACTTC	CASSSAGLAGVGETQYF
few	TRBV5-1	TRBJ2-3	15	.	TGCGCCAGCAGCTTGTTTCTGGGGGCGACAGATACGCAGTATTTT	CASSLFLGATDTQYF
.	TRBV7-2	TRBJ2-1	16	TRBD2	TGTGCCAGCAGGGGGCAGACGGGACTAGCGGACAATGAGCAGTTCTTC	CASRGQTGLADNEQFF
.	TRBV7-9	TRBJ1-2	18	TRBD1	TGTGCCAGCAGCTTAGAGCGTTGGACAGGGGGTTGGTGGAATGGCTACACCTTC	CASSLERWTGGWWNGYTF
.	TRBV29-1	TRBJ2-5	15	.	TGCAGCGTTTCTCCCTTTCCAGGGTCCAAAGAGACCCAGTACTTC	CSVSPFPGSKETQYF
.	TRBV18	TRBJ2-3	17	TRBD2	TGTGCCAGCTCACCCGCGGGCGGGGGTCGACTCACAGATACGCAGTATTTT	CASSPAGGGRLTDTQYF
once	TRBV11-2	TRBJ1-1	18	.	TGTGCCAGCAGCTCAAAAGGAGGTTACGGGACATCGACGGTGGAGGCTTTCTTT	CASSSKGGYGTSTVEAFF
.	TRBV11-2	TRBJ2-7	12	.	TGTGCCAGCAGCTTTACGGGACACCAGACGTACTTC	CASSFTGHQTYF
.	TRBV30	TRBJ2-5	12	.	TGTGCCTGGGGACAGTACCAAGAGACCCAGTACTTC	CAWGQYQETQYF
.	TRBV19	TRBJ2-4	15	.	TGTGCCAGTAGTATGATGGGGAGTACCAAAAACATTCAGTACTTC	CASSMMGSTKNIQYF
few	TRBV4-2	TRBJ1-6	15	.	TGTGCCAGCAGCCAAGATCCTGGCACTAGTTCACCCCTCCACTTT	CASSQDPGTSSPLHF
.	TRBV27	TRBJ2-7	14	.	TGTGCCAGCAGTTTATGGACATCAGGTTACGAGCAGTACTTC	CASSLWTSGYEQYF
.	TRBV5-1	TRBJ2-5	15	TRBD2	TGCGCCAGCAGTGCTGGACTAGCGGGAGTGGAGACCCAGTACTTC	CASSAGLAGVETQYF
.	TRBV7-3	TRBJ2-2	15	TRBD1	TGTGCCAGCAGCCCACGGACAGGGCCCACCGGGGAGCTGTTTTTT	CASSPRTGPTGELFF
.	TRBV6-5	TRBJ2-2	15	TRBD1	TGTGCCAGCAGTTCCGCGGACAGGGTATCCGGGGAGCTGTTTTTT	CASSSADRVSGELFF
.	TRBV12-5	TRBJ1-3	14	.	TGTGCTAGTGGTCCCGTTCTGGGCGGAAACACCATATATTTT	CASGPVLGGNTIYF
.	TRBV7-9	TRBJ2-1	14	TRBD1	TGTGCCAGCAGCTTAGACCCACGGACAGGGGGGACGTTCTTC	CASSLDPRTGGTFF
.	TRBV5-1	TRBJ1-2	16	.	TGCGCCAGTTCTGAGAGACAGGACGGAGCTAACTATGGCTACACCTTC	CASSERQDGANYGYTF
.	TRBV28	TRBJ2-5	16	TRBD1	TGTGCCAGCAGTAACCCGGGACAGGGATTGCGGGAGACCCAGTACTTC	CASSNPGQGLRETQYF
.	TRBV18	TRBJ2-7	14	TRBD2	TGTGCCAGCTCCCGGGGAGGGGATCGGGGCGAGCAGTACTTC	CASSRGGDRGEQYF
.	TRBV5-1	TRBJ2-1	13	.	TGCGCCAGCAGCGCGGGCTACTATAATGAGCAGTTCTTC	CASSAGYYNEQFF
.	TRBV7-6	TRBJ2-2	16	.	TGTGCCAGCAGCTTACTTACCCAGGGCGTCACCGGGGAGCTGTTTTTT	CASSLLTQGVTGELFF
.	TRBV7-3	TRBJ1-3	15	.	TGTGCCAGCAGCTTAAACGGAGGCTCTGGAAACACCATATATTTT	CASSLNGGSGNTIYF
.	TRBV6-6	TRBJ2-1	12	.	TGTGCCAGCAGTCAGACTCACAATGAGCAGTTCTTC	CASSQTHNEQFF